The 11 T cell receptor beta chains below were found in one sample sequenced in a study of blood T cell repertoires in COVID-19. Sequenced by immunoSEQ multiplex PCR; TCRdb stores in-frame clones only, minus some. The sample has about 150,000 clones, about four fifths seen once. Input material: peripheral blood. The receptors derive from a man in his 70s with acute or convalescent COVID-19.

The genes are TRBV4-1 and TRBJ2-3; TRBD2 matches 15 bases. Germline values: CDR1 MGHRA, CDR2 YSYEKL. V lost 3 bases and J lost 5; bases outside the gene matches: 3. The CDR3 totals 16 residues. CDR3 residues: CASSQRGLAGGDTQYF. The CDR3 DNA reads as TGCGCCAGCAGCCAGAGGGGACTAGCGGGAGGAGATACGCAGTATTTT.

This chain connects TRBV24-1 to TRBJ1-5; 9 nucleotides agree with TRBD1. The CDR3 covers 14 residues. With 9 bases clipped from V and 5 bases from J, the junction kept 7 bases outside the gene matches. Germline-derived CDR1 and CDR2 are KGHDR and SFDVKD. Here the CDR3 reads CATSDRGWDQPQHF. The CDR3 nucleotides read TGTGCCACCTCGGACAGGGGATGGGATCAGCCCCAGCATTTT.

J is TRBJ2-3 and V is TRBV6-5; 11 positions match TRBD1. V shed 6 bases and J 4 bases; nucleotides not matched to a gene: 6. The CDR3 runs to 15 residues. Germline V gene lookup returns CDR1 MNHEY and CDR2 SVGAGI. CDR3 in DNA: TGTGCCAGCAGGCCTCCGGGACAGGGGGCAGATACGCAGTATTTT. It yields the protein CASRPPGQGADTQYF.

This clone occurred once. One junction end does not reproduce the germline sequence, and a read error may be involved. V is TRBV7-7 and J is TRBJ2-7; 11 bases fit TRBD2. Germline CDR1 reads SSHAT; CDR2 reads FNYEAQ (reference sequence). The CDR3 is made up of 17 amino acids. The CDR3 protein is CASRPTRGLAEIYEQYF. The CDR3 bases are TGTGCTAGCAGACCGACCAGGGGACTAGCGGAGATCTACGAGCAGTACTTC.

The chain combines TRBV2 with TRBJ1-1; 7 nucleotides agree with TRBD1. Losses at the gene ends were 5 bases for V and 4 bases for J; bases not matched to a gene: 7. This CDR3 has 14 residues. Germline V gives CDR1 SNHLY, CDR2 FYNNEI. This CDR3 reads CASSTQGKGTEAFF. The CDR3 DNA sequence: TGTGCCAGCAGTACACAGGGGAAGGGCACTGAAGCTTTCTTT.

The V gene is TRBV7-6, the J gene TRBJ2-1, with 12 nucleotides matching TRBD2. V was clipped by 4 bases and J by 4 bases; unmatched bases: 14. The V gene's germline CDR1 is SGHVS and CDR2 FNYEAQ. The CDR3 is 19 residues long. CDR3 protein: CASSSRMTSGSNRYNEQFF. The CDR3 coding sequence is TGTGCCAGCAGCTCCAGAATGACTAGCGGGAGTAATAGGTACAATGAGCAGTTCTTC.

Only one count was recorded for this clone. V usage is TRBV3-1 (or the pseudogene TRBV3-2) and J usage is TRBJ1-6; D not resolved. Per germline, CDR1 LGHDT and CDR2 YNNKEL (reference sequence). The CDR3 spans 17 residues. V lost 2 bases to trimming and J lost 0 bases, with 11 bases between them. CDR3 residues: CASSQYVLSSYNSPLHF. Here the CDR3 DNA reads TGTGCCAGCAGCCAATATGTGTTGAGCTCCTATAATTCACCCCTCCACTTT.

The CDR3 bases are TGTGCCAGCAGCCAACTACAGGGAAGCGGCTACACCTTC. This gives the protein CASSQLQGSGYTF. The genes are TRBV14 and TRBJ1-2; tentative D call: TRBD1 (6 bases). This CDR3 has 13 amino acids. CDR1 is SGHDN and CDR2 is FVKESK in the germline V gene. Trimming shortened V by 2 bases and J by 8 bases, and 12 bases separated the two germline ends.

As DNA, the CDR3 is TGTGCCAGCAGCCAACTGGACAGGTCGTACCAAGAGACCCAGTACTTC. As protein: CASSQLDRSYQETQYF. The chain combines TRBV3-1 (or the pseudogene TRBV3-2) with TRBJ2-5, with 7 bases lining up with TRBD1. The CDR3 extends over 16 amino acids. V was pared by 2 bases and J by 0 bases, with 6 bases of the junction left unmatched. Germline CDR1 and CDR2: LGHDT and YNNKEL (reference sequence).

V usage is TRBV10-3 and J usage is TRBJ1-2; D gene unclear. The germline CDR1 and CDR2 sequences are ENHRY and SYGVKD. This CDR3 is 15 amino acids long. Between the trimmed V and J ends, which lost 3 bases and 4 bases, there was a span of 15 bases. DNA of the CDR3: TGTGCCATCAGTGACTTGGGCAGTATGGGCTATGGCTACACCTTC. This translates into CAISDLGSMGYGYTF.

The sample holds one count of this clone. The genes are TRBV19 and TRBJ2-1; D not resolved. The CDR3 runs to 15 residues. Trimming took 7 bases from V and 2 from J, leaving 15 bases between them. From germline, CDR1 is LNHDA and CDR2 SQIVND (reference sequence). CDR3 residues: CASTSGRLTYNEQFF. The CDR3 DNA reads TGTGCCAGTACCTCCGGCAGGCTCACCTACAATGAGCAGTTCTTC.